The sequence of this TCR beta chain was determined in a study of blood T cell repertoires in COVID-19. Whole-study context: Both acute and convalescent COVID-19 samples were obtained from the United States, Italy and Spain. Sources were T cells, B-cell-depleted T cells, or PBMCs; the material itself was cDNA or gDNA.

The age range of participants was 18 to 89 years, with residence in more than 20 US areas. In the original analysis: Estimated nucleated cell counts came from reference gene primer amplification. Method: immunoSEQ multiplex PCR; TCRdb's copy keeps in-frame clones and lacks some. V, J and clone size were drawn from that table, and D and trimming were deduced from the DNA. The sample holds approximately 260,000 clones, 87% seen once. The specimen was PBMCs or T cells enriched from blood (not recorded which). The TCR sequence derives from a woman in her twenties or thirties with acute COVID-19.

The CDR3 nucleotides are TGTGCCAGCAGCCAGACTAGCGGGAGTTACAATGAGCAGTTCTTC. This codes for CASSQTSGSYNEQFF. The chain combines TRBV4-2 with TRBJ2-1; 12 bases fit TRBD2. This CDR3 comprises 15 residues. The germline V gene has CDR1 LGHNA and CDR2 YNFKEQ. The trim removed 3 bases at V and 4 bases at J, leaving 1 base unmatched.